This TCR beta chain is drawn from a study of cytomegalovirus exposure and HLA in healthy donors. The PCR made use of 60 Vbeta and 13 Jbeta primers. Method: immunoSEQ multiplex PCR; TCRdb's copy keeps in-frame clones and lacks some. This table has some 130,000 clones, 80% appearing once. With respect to this clone: Its specificity is unknown.

Looked up from germline, CDR1 is ENHRY and CDR2 is SYGVKD. The CDR3 totals 14 residues. The germline V and J ends were trimmed by 2 bases and 3 bases, with 10 bases remaining between them. Study-level results: Later work found that TCR association rates differed between HLA loci; DRB1 had the most and HLA-C the fewest. According to the study, 150 to 200 TCR beta chains were cytomegalovirus-associated.

The receptor was isolated from a male donor in good health and CMV-seronegative. The sequenced sample was PBMCs. The V call is TRBV10-3, the J call TRBJ1-1; D is possibly TRBD1 (5 bases). The DNA for the CDR3 is TGTGCCATCAGTGAGACGGGGGAGTACACTGAAGCTTTCTTT. It codes for CAISETGEYTEAFF.